There are a few counts of the clone carrying this T cell receptor (beta chain). This sample is part of a study of control samples from healthy donors and cancer patients. CDR3 length: 17 amino acids. Looked up from germline, CDR1 is SGHNT and CDR2 is YYREEE (reference sequence). The V end was cut by 0 bases, the J end by 4 bases, with 18 bases between. Produced via immunoSEQ multiplex PCR; TCRdb's table is partial and in-frame only. Of tens of thousands of clones listed, about 89% are singletons. This TCR came from a woman aged 60-75 years in good health. This rearrangement joins TRBV5-4 to TRBJ2-3; TRBD2 is a possible D gene (6 bases). The sample taken for sequencing was blood. The chain's CDR3 is CASSLEGRRGIADTQYF. The CDR3 DNA sequence: TGTGCCAGCAGCTTGGAGGGACGGCGGGGAATCGCAGATACGCAGTATTTT.